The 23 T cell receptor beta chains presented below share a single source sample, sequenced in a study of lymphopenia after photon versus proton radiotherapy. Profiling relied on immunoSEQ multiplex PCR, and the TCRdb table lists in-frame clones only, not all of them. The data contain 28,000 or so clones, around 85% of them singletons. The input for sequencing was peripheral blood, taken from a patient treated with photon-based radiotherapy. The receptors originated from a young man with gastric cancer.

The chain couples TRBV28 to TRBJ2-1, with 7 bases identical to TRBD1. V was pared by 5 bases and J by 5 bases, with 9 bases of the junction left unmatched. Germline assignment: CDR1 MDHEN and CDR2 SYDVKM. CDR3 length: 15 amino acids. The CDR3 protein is CASSTDREMDNEQFF. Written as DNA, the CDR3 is TGTGCCAGCAGTACCGACAGGGAAATGGACAATGAGCAGTTCTTC.

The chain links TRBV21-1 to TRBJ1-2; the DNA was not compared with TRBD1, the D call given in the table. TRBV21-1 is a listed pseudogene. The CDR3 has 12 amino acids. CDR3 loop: CASTDRLYGYTF. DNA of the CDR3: TGTGCCAGCACCGACAGGCTCTATGGCTACACCTTC.

The CDR3 DNA reads as TGCAGCGTTGATATTACGCGACGATACGGAGAGACCCAGTACTTC. Protein product: CSVDITRRYGETQYF. The genes are TRBV29-1 and TRBJ2-5; D is ambiguous. The germline gives CDR1 SQVTM, CDR2 ANQGSEA. CDR3 length: 15 amino acids. V lost 3 bases, J lost 4 bases, and 18 bases lay in between.

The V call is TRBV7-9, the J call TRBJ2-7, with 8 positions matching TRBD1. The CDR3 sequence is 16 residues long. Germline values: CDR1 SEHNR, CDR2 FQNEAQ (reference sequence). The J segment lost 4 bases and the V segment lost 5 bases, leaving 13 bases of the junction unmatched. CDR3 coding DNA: TGTGCCAGCAGCCAGGAGACCAGGGGGCGATTTTACGAGCAGTACTTC. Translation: CASSQETRGRFYEQYF.

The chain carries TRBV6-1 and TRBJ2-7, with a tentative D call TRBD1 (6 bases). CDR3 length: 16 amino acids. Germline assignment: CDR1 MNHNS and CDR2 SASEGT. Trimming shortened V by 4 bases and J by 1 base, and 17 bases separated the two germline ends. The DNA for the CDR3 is TGTGCCAGCAGTGTTAAACAGGGATACCCTTCCTACGAGCAGTACTTC. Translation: CASSVKQGYPSYEQYF.

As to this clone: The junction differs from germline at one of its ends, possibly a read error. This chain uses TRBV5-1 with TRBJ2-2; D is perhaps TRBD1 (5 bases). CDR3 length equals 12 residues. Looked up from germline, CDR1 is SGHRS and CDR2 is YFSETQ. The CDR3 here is CASSDNRSGAVF. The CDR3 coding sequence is TGCGCCAGCAGCGATAACAGGTCCGGAGCTGTTTTT.

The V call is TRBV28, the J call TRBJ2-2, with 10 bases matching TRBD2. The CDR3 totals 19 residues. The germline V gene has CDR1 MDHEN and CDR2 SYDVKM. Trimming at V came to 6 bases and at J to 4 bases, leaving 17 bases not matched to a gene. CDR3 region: CASSPVATSGRAGTGELFF. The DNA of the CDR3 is TGTGCCAGCAGCCCCGTCGCGACGAGCGGGAGGGCCGGCACCGGGGAGCTGTTTTTT.

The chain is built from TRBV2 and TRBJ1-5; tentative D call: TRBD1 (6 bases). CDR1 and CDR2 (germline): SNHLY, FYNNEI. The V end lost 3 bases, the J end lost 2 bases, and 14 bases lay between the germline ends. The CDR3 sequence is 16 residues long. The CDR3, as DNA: TGTGCCAGCAGTGAGCTACGGGCAGGGGGCAATCAGCCCCAGCATTTT. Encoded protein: CASSELRAGGNQPQHF.

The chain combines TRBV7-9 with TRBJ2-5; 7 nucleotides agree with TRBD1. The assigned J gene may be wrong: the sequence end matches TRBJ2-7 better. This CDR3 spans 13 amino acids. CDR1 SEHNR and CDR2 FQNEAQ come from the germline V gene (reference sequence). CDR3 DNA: TGTGCCAGCAGCTCGGGACAGAAATACGAGCAGTACTTC. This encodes CASSSGQKYEQYF.

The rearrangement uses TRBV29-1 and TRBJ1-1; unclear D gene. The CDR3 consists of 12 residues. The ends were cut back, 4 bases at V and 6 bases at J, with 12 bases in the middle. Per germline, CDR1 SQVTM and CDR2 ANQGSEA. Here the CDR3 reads CSVGALVAEAFF. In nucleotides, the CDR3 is TGCAGCGTTGGTGCCTTGGTAGCTGAAGCTTTCTTT.

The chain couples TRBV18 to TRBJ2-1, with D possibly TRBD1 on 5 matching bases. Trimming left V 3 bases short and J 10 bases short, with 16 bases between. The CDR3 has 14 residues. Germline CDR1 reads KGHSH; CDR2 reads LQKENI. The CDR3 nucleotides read TGTGCCAGCTCACCTCGTATAGGGGAACGCGAGCAGTTCTTC. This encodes CASSPRIGEREQFF. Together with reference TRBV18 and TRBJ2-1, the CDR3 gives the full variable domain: NAGVMQNPRHLVRRRGQEARLRCSPMKGHSHVYWYRQLPEEGLKFMVYLQKENIIDESGMPKERFSAEFPKEGPSILRIQQVVRGDSAAYFCASSPRIGEREQFFGPGTRLTVL.

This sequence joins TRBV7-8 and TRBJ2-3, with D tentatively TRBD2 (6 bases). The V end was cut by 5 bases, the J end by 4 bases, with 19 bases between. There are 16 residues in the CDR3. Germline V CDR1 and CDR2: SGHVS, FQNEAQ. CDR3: CASSAGGSVPSDTQYF. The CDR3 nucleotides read TGTGCCAGCAGCGCCGGGGGTAGCGTTCCCTCAGATACGCAGTATTTT.

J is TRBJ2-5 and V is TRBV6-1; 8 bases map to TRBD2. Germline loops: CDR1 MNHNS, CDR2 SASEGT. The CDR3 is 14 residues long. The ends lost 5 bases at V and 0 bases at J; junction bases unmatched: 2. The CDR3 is CASSPAGDQETQYF. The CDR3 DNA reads TGTGCCAGCAGTCCAGCGGGAGACCAAGAGACCCAGTACTTC.

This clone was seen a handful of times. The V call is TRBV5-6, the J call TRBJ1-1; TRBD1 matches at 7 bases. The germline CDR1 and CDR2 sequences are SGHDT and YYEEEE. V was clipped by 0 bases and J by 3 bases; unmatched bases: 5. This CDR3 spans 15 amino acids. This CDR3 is CASSLGGQIYTEAFF. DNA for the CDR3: TGTGCCAGCAGCTTGGGGGGACAGATTTACACTGAAGCTTTCTTT.

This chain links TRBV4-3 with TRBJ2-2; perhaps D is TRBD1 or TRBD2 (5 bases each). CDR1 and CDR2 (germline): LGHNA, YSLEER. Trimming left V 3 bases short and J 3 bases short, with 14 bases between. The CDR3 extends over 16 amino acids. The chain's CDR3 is CASSQLGTEDTGELFF. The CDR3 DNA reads TGCGCCAGCAGCCAGCTCGGGACGGAAGACACCGGGGAGCTGTTTTTT.

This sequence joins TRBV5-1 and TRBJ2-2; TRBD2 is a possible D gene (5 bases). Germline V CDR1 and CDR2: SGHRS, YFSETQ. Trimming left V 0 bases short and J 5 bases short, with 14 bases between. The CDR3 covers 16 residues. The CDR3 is CASSLVGFEGTGELFF. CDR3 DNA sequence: TGCGCCAGCAGCTTGGTAGGGTTCGAGGGTACCGGGGAGCTGTTTTTT.

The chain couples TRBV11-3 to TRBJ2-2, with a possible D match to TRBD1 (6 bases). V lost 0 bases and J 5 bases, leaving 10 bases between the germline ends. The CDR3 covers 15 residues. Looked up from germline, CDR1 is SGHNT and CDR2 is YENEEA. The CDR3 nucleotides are TGTGCCAGCAGCTTAGATCCTAGGGGGACCGGGGAGCTGTTTTTT. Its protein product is CASSLDPRGTGELFF.

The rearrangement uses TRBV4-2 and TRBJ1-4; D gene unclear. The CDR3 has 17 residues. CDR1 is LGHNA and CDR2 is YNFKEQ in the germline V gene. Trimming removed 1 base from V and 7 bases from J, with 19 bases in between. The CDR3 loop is CASSQGGLKGRVEKLFF. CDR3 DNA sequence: TGTGCCAGCAGCCAAGGAGGATTAAAAGGGCGCGTTGAAAAACTGTTTTTT.

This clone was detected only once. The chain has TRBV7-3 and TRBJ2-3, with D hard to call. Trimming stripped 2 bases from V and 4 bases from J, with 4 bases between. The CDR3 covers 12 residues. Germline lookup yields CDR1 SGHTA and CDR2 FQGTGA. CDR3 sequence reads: CASSLRADTQYF. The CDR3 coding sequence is TGTGCCAGCAGCTTACGGGCAGATACGCAGTATTTT.

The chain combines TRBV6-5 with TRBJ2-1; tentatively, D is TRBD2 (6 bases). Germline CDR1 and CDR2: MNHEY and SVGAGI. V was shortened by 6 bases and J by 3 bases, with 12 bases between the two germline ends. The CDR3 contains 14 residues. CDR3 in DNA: TGTGCCAGCAGGGAGGGAGTCCTCTACAATGAGCAGTTCTTC. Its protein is CASREGVLYNEQFF.

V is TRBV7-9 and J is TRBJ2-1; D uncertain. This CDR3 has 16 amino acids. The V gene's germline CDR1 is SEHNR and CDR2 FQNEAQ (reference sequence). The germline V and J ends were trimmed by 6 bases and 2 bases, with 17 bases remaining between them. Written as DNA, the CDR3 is TGTGCCAGCAGGGATGGCCTCATGGGCGCCTACAATGAGCAGTTCTTC. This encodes CASRDGLMGAYNEQFF. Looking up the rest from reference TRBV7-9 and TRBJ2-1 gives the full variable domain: DTGVSQNPRHKITKRGQNVTFRCDPISEHNRLYWYRQTLGQGPEFLTYFQNEAQLEKSRLLSDRFSAERPKGSFSTLEIQRTEQGDSAMYLCASRDGLMGAYNEQFFGPGTRLTVL.

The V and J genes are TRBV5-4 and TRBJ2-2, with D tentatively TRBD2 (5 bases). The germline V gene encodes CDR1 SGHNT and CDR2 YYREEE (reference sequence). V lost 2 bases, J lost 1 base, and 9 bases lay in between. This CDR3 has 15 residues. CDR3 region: CASSFGSGNTGELFF. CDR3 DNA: TGTGCCAGCAGCTTTGGCAGCGGGAACACCGGGGAGCTGTTTTTT.

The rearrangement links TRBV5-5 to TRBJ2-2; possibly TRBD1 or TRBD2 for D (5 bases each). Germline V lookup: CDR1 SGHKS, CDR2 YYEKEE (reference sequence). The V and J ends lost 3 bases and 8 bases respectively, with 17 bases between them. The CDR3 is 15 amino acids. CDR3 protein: CASSSEAGTRGELFF. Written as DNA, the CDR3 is TGTGCCAGCAGCTCAGAGGCCGGGACCCGAGGGGAGCTGTTTTTT.